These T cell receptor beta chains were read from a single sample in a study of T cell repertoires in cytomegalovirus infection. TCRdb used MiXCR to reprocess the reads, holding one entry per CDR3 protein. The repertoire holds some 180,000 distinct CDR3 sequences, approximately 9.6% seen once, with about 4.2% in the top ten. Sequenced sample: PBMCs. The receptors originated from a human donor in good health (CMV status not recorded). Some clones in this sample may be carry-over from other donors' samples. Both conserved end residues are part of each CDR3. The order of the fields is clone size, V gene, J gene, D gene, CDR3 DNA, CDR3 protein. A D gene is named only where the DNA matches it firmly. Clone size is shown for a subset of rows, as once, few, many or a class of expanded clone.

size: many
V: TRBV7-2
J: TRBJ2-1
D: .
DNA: TGTGCCAGCAGCATAAGGGGGATGGCAATCTTC
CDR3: CASSIRGMAIF

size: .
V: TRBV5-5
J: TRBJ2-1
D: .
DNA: TGTGCCAGCAGCTTGGGTCCAACGGAGGGGGTGCAGTTCTTC
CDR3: CASSLGPTEGVQFF

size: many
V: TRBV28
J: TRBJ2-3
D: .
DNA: TGTGCCAGCAGTCCCGTCAGGGCGGTAGATACGCAGTATTTT
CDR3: CASSPVRAVDTQYF

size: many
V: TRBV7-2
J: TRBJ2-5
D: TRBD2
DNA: TGTGCCAGCAGCTTAGGACTAGCGTCAGAGACCCAGTACTTC
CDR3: CASSLGLASETQYF

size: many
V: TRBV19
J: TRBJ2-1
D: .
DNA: TGTGCCAGTAGAATAGGGGTGGGGAACAATGAGCAGTTCTTC
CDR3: CASRIGVGNNEQFF

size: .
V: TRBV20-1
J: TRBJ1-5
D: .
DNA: TGCAGTGCTAGAGATAATTGGGGGAATCAGCCCCAGCATTTT
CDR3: CSARDNWGNQPQHF

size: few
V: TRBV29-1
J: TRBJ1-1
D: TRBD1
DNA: TGCAGCGCCCAGACAGGGCGGGGAACTGAAGCTTTCTTT
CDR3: CSAQTGRGTEAFF

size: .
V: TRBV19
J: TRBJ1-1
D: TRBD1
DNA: TGTGCCAGTAGTATAACCTCCGGGACAGGGGGGACTGAAGCTTCCTTT
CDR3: CASSITSGTGGTEASF

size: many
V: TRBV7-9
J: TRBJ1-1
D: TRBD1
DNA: TGTGCCAGCAGCTTAGCAGGGGGCTCGAACACTGAAGCTTTCTTT
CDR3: CASSLAGGSNTEAFF

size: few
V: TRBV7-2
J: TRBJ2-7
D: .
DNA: TGTGCCAGCAGCCATCTCCCACGTGGCGAGCAGTACTTC
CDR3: CASSHLPRGEQYF

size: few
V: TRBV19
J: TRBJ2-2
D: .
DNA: TGTGCCAGTAGTTTGGGCTTCACCGGGGAGCTGTTTTTT
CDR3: CASSLGFTGELFF

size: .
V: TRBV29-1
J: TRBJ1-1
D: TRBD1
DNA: TGCAGCGCAACCGGGACAGCGAACACTGAAGCTTTCTTT
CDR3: CSATGTANTEAFF

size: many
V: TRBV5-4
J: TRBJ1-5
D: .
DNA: TGTGCCAGCAGCTTGGGGGGACGAAGCCAGGGGCCCCAGCATTTT
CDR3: CASSLGGRSQGPQHF

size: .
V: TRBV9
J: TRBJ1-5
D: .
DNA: TGTGCCAGCAGCGTAGCTCTAGATCAGCCCCAGCATTTT
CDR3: CASSVALDQPQHF

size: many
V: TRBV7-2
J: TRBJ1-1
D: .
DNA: TGTGCCAGCAGCTTAGTTAATCGGGGAGAAGCTTTCTTT
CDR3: CASSLVNRGEAFF

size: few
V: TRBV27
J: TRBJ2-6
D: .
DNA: TGTGCCAGCAGACCCAGTTTGGGTTCTGGGGCCAACGTCCTGACTTTC
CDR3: CASRPSLGSGANVLTF

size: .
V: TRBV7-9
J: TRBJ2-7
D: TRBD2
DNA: TGTGCCAGCAGCTTCGGGGGACTAGCGGGAGGACAGTACTTC
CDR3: CASSFGGLAGGQYF

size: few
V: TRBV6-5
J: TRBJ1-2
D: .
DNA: TGTGCCAGCAGTTTTGGGAGTTTGAGTCACGGCTACACCTTC
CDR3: CASSFGSLSHGYTF

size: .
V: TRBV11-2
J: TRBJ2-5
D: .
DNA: TGTGCCAGCAGCTCAGTGTGGGGGGAGAAGACCCAGCACTTC
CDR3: CASSSVWGEKTQHF

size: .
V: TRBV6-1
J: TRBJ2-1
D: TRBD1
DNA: TGTGCCAGCAGTGAAGGTTGGGGGACAGTAGGACAGTTCTTC
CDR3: CASSEGWGTVGQFF

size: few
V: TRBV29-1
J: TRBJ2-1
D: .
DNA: TGCAGCGTTTCAGGGGCTCGGGGTGAGCAGTTCTTC
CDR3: CSVSGARGEQFF

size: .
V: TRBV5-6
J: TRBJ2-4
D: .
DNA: TGTGCCAGCAGCTTGGCGGCAGGGACCAAAAACATTCAGTACTTC
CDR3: CASSLAAGTKNIQYF

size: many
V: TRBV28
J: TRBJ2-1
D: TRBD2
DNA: TGTGCCAGCAGTGAGACCGGGACTAGCGTTTTTGAGCAGTTCTTC
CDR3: CASSETGTSVFEQFF

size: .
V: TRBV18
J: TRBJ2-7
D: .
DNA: TGTGCCAGCTCACCTCGGAACTACGAGCAGTACTTC
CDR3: CASSPRNYEQYF

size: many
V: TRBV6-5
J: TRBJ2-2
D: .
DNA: TGTGCCAGCAAATTTGTCCGGGCAGGGAACACCGGGGAGCTGTTTTTT
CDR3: CASKFVRAGNTGELFF

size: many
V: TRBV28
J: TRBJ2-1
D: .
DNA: TGTGCCAGCAAACCGACCGGGACCAACTTCAATGAGCAGTTCTTC
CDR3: CASKPTGTNFNEQFF

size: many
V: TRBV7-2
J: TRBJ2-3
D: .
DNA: TGTGCCAGCAGCGCCCAAGTGGGGGCGCCTGGAGATACGCAGTATTTT
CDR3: CASSAQVGAPGDTQYF

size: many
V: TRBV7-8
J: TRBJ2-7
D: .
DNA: TGTGCCAGCAGCTTAGCCCGGGCACGCGGCGGGGCCTACGAGCAGTACTTC
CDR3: CASSLARARGGAYEQYF

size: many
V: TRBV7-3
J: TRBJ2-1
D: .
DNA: TGTGCCAGCAGCCTATACTACTACAATGAGCAGTTCTTC
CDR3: CASSLYYYNEQFF

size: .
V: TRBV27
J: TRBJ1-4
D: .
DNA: TGTGCCAGCAGCAACGGGTATGAAAAACTGTTTTTT
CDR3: CASSNGYEKLFF

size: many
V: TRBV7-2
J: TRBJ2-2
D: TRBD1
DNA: TGTGCCAGCAGCTCCGAGGGGACAGTGAGAACCGGGGAGCTGTTTTTT
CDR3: CASSSEGTVRTGELFF

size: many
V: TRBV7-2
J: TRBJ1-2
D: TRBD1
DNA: TGTGCCAGCAGCCTTTCACCCGGGACAGCGAACTATGGCTACACCTTC
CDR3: CASSLSPGTANYGYTF

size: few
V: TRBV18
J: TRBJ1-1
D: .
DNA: TGTGCCAGCTCACTCAATTCGGCGGAGGCCACTGAAGCTTTCTTT
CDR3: CASSLNSAEATEAFF

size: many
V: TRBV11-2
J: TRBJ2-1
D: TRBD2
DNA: TGTGCCAGCAGCCCAAGACGAAGCGGGGGGGCTGGGGGTGAGCAGTTCTTC
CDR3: CASSPRRSGGAGGEQFF

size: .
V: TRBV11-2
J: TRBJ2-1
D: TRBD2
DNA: TGTGCCAGCAGCTTAAGACTAGCGGGAGGTTCGGGCAATGAGCAGTTCTTC
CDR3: CASSLRLAGGSGNEQFF

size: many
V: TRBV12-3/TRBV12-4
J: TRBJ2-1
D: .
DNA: TGTGCCAGCAGTTCCACACATGAGCAGTTCTTC
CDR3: CASSSTHEQFF

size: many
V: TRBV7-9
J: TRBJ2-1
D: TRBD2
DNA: TGTGCCAGCAGTAAAGGGGGACTAGCTGACTCCTACAATGAGCAGTTCTTC
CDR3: CASSKGGLADSYNEQFF